The clone carrying this TCR beta chain occurred many times. Its antigen is not identified. Trimming shortened V by 2 bases and J by 4 bases, and 11 bases separated the two germline ends. This CDR3 is 13 amino acids long. Germline values: CDR1 DFQATT, CDR2 SNEGSKA (reference sequence). Each donor had about 10 milliliters of peripheral blood drawn. Total RNA was extracted at no less than 5.5 micrograms per sample. A sample-barcoded 5' primer and a J-beta primer mix were used in a second PCR of roughly 6 to 11 cycles. The template-switch adaptor was a 5' adaptor with 12 random nucleotides. It tagged each cDNA molecule. TCRdb reprocessed the 5' RACE reads with MiXCR, giving one entry per CDR3 protein. This table holds around 1,700,000 distinct CDR3 sequences, 28% found once. The data are from a study of blood T cells in healthy people across ages. Study-wide findings and caveats: The fall in TCR beta diversity per million T cells was roughly linear with age.

Sequences were obtained from blood. This clonotype was sampled from a woman aged 25 to 45 in good health. This chain links TRBV20-1 with TRBJ1-2; D remains unclear. The CDR3: CSARNSSSYGYTF. CDR3 nucleotides: TGCAGTGCTAGAAACAGCTCATCCTATGGCTACACCTTC.